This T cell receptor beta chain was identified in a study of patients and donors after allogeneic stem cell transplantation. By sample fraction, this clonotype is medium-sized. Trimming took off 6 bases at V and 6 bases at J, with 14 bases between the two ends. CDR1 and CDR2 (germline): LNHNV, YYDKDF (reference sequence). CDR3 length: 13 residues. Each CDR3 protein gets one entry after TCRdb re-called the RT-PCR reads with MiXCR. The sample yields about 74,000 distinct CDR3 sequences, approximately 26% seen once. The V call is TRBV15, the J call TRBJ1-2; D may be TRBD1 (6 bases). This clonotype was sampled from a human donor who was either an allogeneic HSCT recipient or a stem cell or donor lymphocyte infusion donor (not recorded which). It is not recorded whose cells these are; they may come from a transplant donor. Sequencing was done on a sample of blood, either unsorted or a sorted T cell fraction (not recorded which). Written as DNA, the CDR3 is TGTGCCACCAGTCAGGGGTTACCGGATGGCTACACCTTC. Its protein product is CATSQGLPDGYTF.